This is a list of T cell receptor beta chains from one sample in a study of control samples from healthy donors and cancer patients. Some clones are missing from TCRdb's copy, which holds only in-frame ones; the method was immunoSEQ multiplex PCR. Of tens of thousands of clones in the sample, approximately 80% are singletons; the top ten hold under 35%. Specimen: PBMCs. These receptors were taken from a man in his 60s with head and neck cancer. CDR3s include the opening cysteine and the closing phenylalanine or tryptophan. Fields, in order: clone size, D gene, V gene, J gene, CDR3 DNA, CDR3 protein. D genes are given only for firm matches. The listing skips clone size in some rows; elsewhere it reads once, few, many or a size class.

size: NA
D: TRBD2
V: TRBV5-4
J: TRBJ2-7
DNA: TGTGCCAGCAGCCAAGGACTAGACTCCTACGAGCAGTACTTC
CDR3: CASSQGLDSYEQYF

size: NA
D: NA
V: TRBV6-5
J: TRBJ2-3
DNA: TGTGCCAGCAGTTCTCAAAGTGGGGCAGATACGCAGTATTTT
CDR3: CASSSQSGADTQYF

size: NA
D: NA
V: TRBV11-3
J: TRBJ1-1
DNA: TGTGCCAGCAGCTTTACTGGGGCCTCACAGGGCGAAGCTTTCTTT
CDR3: CASSFTGASQGEAFF

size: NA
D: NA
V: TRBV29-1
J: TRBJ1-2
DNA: TGCAGCGTTAACTTTAACTATGGCTACACCTTC
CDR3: CSVNFNYGYTF

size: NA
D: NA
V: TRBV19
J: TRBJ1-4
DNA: TGTGCCAGTAGTATCATCGCTTTAACGGCAACTAATGAAAAACTGTTTTTT
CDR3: CASSIIALTATNEKLFF

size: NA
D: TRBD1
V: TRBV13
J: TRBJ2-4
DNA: TGTGCCAGCAGCTTAGGCCAGACAGGGAGAGGCAAAAACATTCAGTACTTC
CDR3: CASSLGQTGRGKNIQYF

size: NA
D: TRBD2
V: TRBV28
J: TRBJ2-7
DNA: TGTGCCAGCACCGGGACTAGCGGGACCCGGACCTACGAGCAGTACTTC
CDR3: CASTGTSGTRTYEQYF

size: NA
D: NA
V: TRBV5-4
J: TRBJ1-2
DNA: TGTGCCAGCAGCTACGGGGACTATGGCTACACCTTC
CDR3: CASSYGDYGYTF

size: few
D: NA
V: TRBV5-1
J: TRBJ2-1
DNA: TGCGCCAGCAGCTTGTCAGGGTTGGGGGCAGGGGAGCAGTTCTTC
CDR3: CASSLSGLGAGEQFF

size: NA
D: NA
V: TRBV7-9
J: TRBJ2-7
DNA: TGTGCCAGCAGTTGGGGGGGGACGGGGGGCGACGAGCAGTACTTC
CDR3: CASSWGGTGGDEQYF

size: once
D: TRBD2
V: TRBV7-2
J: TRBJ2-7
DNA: TGTGCCAGCAGCTTAGGCCGGGGGGGAAACGGCTACGAGCAGTACTTC
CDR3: CASSLGRGGNGYEQYF

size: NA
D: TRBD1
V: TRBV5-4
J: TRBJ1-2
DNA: TGTGCCAGCAGCTTGGGTGGACAGGGCGGCTATGGCTACACCTTC
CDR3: CASSLGGQGGYGYTF

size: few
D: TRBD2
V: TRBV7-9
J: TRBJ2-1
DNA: TGTGCCAGCAGCACAGGGACTAGCGGGAATTACAATGAGCAGTTCTTC
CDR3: CASSTGTSGNYNEQFF

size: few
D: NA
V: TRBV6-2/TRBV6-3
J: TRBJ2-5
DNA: TGTGCCAGCAGTCGACAAGAGACCCAGTACTTC
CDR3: CASSRQETQYF

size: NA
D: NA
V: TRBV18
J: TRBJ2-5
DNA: TGTGCCAGCTCACCAGGACGTTCCCAAGAGACCCAGTACTTC
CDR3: CASSPGRSQETQYF

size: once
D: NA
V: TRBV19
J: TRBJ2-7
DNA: TGTGCCACCGCCAGTTTGTGGGGCGAGCAGTACTTC
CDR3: CATASLWGEQYF

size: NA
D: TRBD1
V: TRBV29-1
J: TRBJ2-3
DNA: TGCAGCGTTGGAGGGGACAGATCTAGCACAGATACGCAGTATTTT
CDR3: CSVGGDRSSTDTQYF

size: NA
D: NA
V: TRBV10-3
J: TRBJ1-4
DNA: TGTGCCATCAGGTCGGGAGGGGGTGAAAAACTGTTTTTT
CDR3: CAIRSGGGEKLFF

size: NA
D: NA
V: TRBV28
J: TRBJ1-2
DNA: TGTGCCAGCAGTTCTACCCATGTGGTCTATGGCTACACCTTC
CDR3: CASSSTHVVYGYTF

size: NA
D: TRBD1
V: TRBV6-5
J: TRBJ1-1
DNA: TGTGCCAGCTGTCACGTGCCAGGGGGCGGTGAAGCTTTCTTT
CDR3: CASCHVPGGGEAFF

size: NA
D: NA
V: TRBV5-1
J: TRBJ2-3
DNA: TGCGCCAGCAGCTTCACAGATACGCAGTATTTT
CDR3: CASSFTDTQYF

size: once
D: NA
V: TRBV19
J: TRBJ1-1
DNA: TGTGCCAGTCGGGGTGATTCCCTGGGGTTCGCTGAAGCTTTCTTT
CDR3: CASRGDSLGFAEAFF

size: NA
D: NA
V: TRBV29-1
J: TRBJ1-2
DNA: TGCAGCGTTGTTCGGCCTGATTATGGCTACACCTTC
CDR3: CSVVRPDYGYTF

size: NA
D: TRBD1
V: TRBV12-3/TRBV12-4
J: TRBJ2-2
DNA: TGTGCCAGCAGCCCTTACAGGGGCGGGGAGCTGTTTTTT
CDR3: CASSPYRGGELFF

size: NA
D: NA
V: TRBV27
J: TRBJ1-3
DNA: TGTGCCAGCAGTCCTGTACCCACAGGTACTGGAAACACCATATATTTT
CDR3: CASSPVPTGTGNTIYF

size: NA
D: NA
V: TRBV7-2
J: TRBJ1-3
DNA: TGTGCCAGCAGCTTAACTCCGCCTTCCTACTCTGGAAACACCATATATTTT
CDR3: CASSLTPPSYSGNTIYF

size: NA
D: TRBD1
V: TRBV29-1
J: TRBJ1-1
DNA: TGCAGCGTTGCGTCAGGGGGTGACGCTTTCTTT
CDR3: CSVASGGDAFF

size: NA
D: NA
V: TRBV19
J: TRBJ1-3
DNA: TGTGCCAGTAGTACCAGGGGCCTGGGAAACACCATATATTTT
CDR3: CASSTRGLGNTIYF

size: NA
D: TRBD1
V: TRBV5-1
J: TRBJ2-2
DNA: TGCGCCAGCAGGTCCGGGACAGGGGGAATCGGGGAGCTGTTTTTT
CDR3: CASRSGTGGIGELFF

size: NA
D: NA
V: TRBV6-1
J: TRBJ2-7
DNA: TGTGCCAGTAGAGGTGTTGGGGGGTTTTACGAGCAGTACTTC
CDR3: CASRGVGGFYEQYF

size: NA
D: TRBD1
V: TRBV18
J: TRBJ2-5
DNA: TGTGCCAGCTCACCTTCGACAGGGCCGGGGGAGACCCAGTACTTC
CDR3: CASSPSTGPGETQYF

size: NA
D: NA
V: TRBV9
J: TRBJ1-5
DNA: TGTGCCAGCAGCCCCTTCGATAGCAATCAGCCCCAGCATTTT
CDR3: CASSPFDSNQPQHF

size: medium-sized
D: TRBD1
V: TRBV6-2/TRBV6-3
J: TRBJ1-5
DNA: TGTGCCAGCAGTTATATCCCAGGGGGCCCGTATAGCAATCAGCCCCAGCATTTT
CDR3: CASSYIPGGPYSNQPQHF

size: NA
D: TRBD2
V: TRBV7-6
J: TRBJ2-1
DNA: TGTGCCAGCAGCTTACAATTCGCGGGACTAGCGGGAGCCGAGCAGTTCTTC
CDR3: CASSLQFAGLAGAEQFF

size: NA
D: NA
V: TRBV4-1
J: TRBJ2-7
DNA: TGCGCCAGCAGCCCCCGTGCAGCCAGCTCCTACGAGCAGTACTTC
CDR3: CASSPRAASSYEQYF

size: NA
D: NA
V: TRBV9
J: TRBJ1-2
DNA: TGTGCCAGCAGCGAGCCCCTCCCGGGATCCTATGGCTACACCTTC
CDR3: CASSEPLPGSYGYTF

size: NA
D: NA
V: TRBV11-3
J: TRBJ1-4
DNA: TGTGCCAGCAGCCCTTCCTCACTCGAGCCTAATGAAAAACTGTTTTTT
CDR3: CASSPSSLEPNEKLFF

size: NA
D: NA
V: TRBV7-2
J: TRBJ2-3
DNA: TGTGCCAGCAGCTTAGTCGGGGCAGATACGCAGTATTTT
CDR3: CASSLVGADTQYF